The subject of this entry is one T cell receptor beta chain. Its target is unknown. This sample stems from a study of shared clonotypes between healthy human individuals. Study-level points and caveats: Collection of samples was limited to blood; tissue repertoires likely differ.

Germline V gene lookup returns CDR1 MDHEN and CDR2 SYDVKM. V was pared by 6 bases and J by 4 bases, with 7 bases of the junction left unmatched. The CDR3 has 15 residues. Repertoires were generated with immunoSEQ multiplex PCR, while TCRdb's copy carries only in-frame clones and drops some. The sample yields around 430,000 clones, 70% to 80% seen once. This chain links TRBV28 with TRBJ2-7, with 12 bases fitting TRBD2. The sequence derives from a woman aged 40 to 55 in good health. Some clones in this sample may be carry-over from other donors' samples. Sequencing was performed on PBMCs. CDR3 amino acids: CASSPTSGSSYEQYF. CDR3 in DNA: TGTGCCAGCAGCCCGACTAGCGGGAGCTCATACGAGCAGTACTTC.